Here is one TCR beta chain with its context. Its target is unknown. This table comes from immunoSEQ multiplex PCR, and its TCRdb copy is limited to in-frame clones, with some not included. The sample yields 85,000 to 100,000 clones, about 89% seen once. This record belongs to a study of T cell responses to AZD1222 COVID-19 vaccine. Study-wide points: Increases in Spike-specific TCR breadth and depth were seen after two AZD1222 doses.

The starting material was peripheral blood, obtained on day 0 of AZD1222 vaccination. This sequence originates from an adult in good health.

The CDR3 sequence: CASKLGGVGNQPQHF. Here the CDR3 DNA reads TGCGCCAGCAAATTAGGAGGGGTGGGCAATCAGCCCCAGCATTTT. V gene TRBV10-2 combines with J gene TRBJ1-5; tentatively, D is TRBD1 (5 bases). CDR1 and CDR2 (germline): WSHSY, SAAADI. V shed 7 bases and J shed 2 bases, with 15 bases lying between them. This CDR3 comprises 15 residues.